Here is one TCR beta chain with its context. Trimming cost V 2 bases and J 5 bases, with 13 bases left between them. The CDR3 runs to 15 residues. CDR1 is LNHDA, CDR2 SQIVND, per germline (reference sequence). This record comes from a study of blood T cell repertoires in COVID-19. In the study overall: Acute and convalescent COVID-19 samples came from the United States, Italy and Spain. From T cells, B-cell-depleted T cells, or PBMCs came the material, which was cDNA or gDNA.

Two negative PCRs, clearance, or symptom resolution characterized the recovered Cohort 3 donors. The method was immunoSEQ multiplex PCR; TCRdb's version includes in-frame clones alone and lacks a portion of them. This table has under 200,000 clones, about 88% appearing once. V is TRBV19 and J is TRBJ2-1; D remains ambiguous. Input material: PBMCs or T cells enriched from blood (not recorded which). The TCR sequence derives from a woman in her forties or fifties who had recovered from COVID-19. The CDR3, as DNA: TGTGCCAGTAGTATAAGCCGACTCCAAAACAATGAGCAGTTCTTC. Protein sequence: CASSISRLQNNEQFF.